This T cell receptor beta chain was found in a study of molecular identifiers for immune sequencing clone quantification. This clonotype was counted at least ten times. CDR1 is MDHEN, CDR2 SYDVKM, per germline. V dropped 8 bases and J dropped 2 bases, with 18 bases sitting between them. This CDR3 contains 15 residues. From the PCR reads, TCRdb called clonotypes with MiXCR, one entry per CDR3 protein. The sample has about 640,000 distinct CDR3 sequences, around 20% seen once. The chain is built from TRBV28 and TRBJ2-5, with a possible D match to TRBD1 (6 bases). The sequence was obtained from a human donor in good health. Some libraries in this study had Jurkat cell RNA spiked in. Sequencing used naive CD8+ T cells from blood, with Jurkat cell RNA spiked in. This sample's subset: FACS-sorted CD8+CD4-CCR7+CD45RA+ naive T cells. In DNA, the CDR3 is TGTGCCAGCCGAAAGGACAGCTCTAGTCAAGAGACCCAGTACTTC. It yields the protein CASRKDSSSQETQYF.